The entry below describes one T cell receptor beta chain. Its matching antigen is unknown. The data stem from a study of cytomegalovirus exposure and HLA in healthy donors. Study-wide points: Later analysis identified a missense DCLRE1C variant that was linked to TCR beta V- and J-gene trimming. Altogether, more than 150 TCR beta chains were recorded as cytomegalovirus-associated.

With 0 bases removed from V and 6 bases from J, the gap between germline ends came to 5 bases. The germline V gene has CDR1 DFQATT and CDR2 SNEGSKA (reference sequence). The CDR3 has 11 residues. A multiplex PCR was run with 60 Vbeta primers and 13 Jbeta primers. Profiled with immunoSEQ multiplex PCR; TCRdb holds only in-frame clones, not every one. Of about 190,000 clones in the sample, about 89% are singletons; the top ten hold around 1.2%. The rearrangement joins TRBV20-1 to TRBJ1-1; possible D gene TRBD1, 5 bases. This clonotype originated in a man aged 25-45 years in good health and CMV-seronegative. The sequencing sample was made of PBMCs. The CDR3 loop reads CSAREQAEAFF. For the CDR3, the DNA is TGCAGTGCTAGAGAACAGGCTGAAGCTTTCTTT.